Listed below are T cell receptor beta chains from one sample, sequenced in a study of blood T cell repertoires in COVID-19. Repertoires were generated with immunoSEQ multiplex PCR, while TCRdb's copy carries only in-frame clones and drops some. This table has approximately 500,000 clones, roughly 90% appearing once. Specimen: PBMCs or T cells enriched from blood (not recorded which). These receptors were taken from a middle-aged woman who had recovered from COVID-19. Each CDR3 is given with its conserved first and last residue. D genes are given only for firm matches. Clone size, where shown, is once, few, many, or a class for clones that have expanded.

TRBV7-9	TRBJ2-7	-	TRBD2	TGTGCCAGCAGCTTAACTAGCGGAGCCTACGAGCAGTACTTC	CASSLTSGAYEQYF
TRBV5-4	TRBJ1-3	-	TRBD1	TGTGCCAGCAGCTCGCGACAGGGGTCCTCTGGAAACACCATATATTTT	CASSSRQGSSGNTIYF
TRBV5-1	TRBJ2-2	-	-	TGCGCCAGCAGCACGACAGCTTCGAACACCGGGGAGCTGTTTTTT	CASSTTASNTGELFF
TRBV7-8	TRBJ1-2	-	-	TGTGCCAGCAGCTTAGCGCTTGTAGGGGGGGGTACCTATGGCTACACCTTC	CASSLALVGGGTYGYTF
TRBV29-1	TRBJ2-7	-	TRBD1	TGCAGCGCCTACGACAGGGTGGGCGAGCAGTACTTC	CSAYDRVGEQYF
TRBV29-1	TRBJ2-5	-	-	TGCAGCGTGTTCCGGGGAGCCGAGACCCAGTACTTC	CSVFRGAETQYF
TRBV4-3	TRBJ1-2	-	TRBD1	TGCGCCAGCAGCCAAGGGGACAGGGAGGTCAATGGCTACACCTTC	CASSQGDREVNGYTF
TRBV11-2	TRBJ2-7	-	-	TGTGCCAGCCGCCTGGCCGTGGACGAGCAGTACTTC	CASRLAVDEQYF
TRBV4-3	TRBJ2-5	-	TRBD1	TGCGCCAGCAGCCAAGACTTTAGGACAGGGCCACAAGAGACCCAGTACTTC	CASSQDFRTGPQETQYF
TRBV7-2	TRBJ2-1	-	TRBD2	TGTGCCAGCAGCCACGGGGGAGGGTTGAGCTCCTACAATGAGCAGTTCTTC	CASSHGGGLSSYNEQFF
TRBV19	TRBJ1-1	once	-	TGTGCCAGTAGTATAGTCGGCAGGGCCCGTGAAGCTTTCTTT	CASSIVGRAREAFF
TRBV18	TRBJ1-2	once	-	TGTGCCAGCTCACCACCGAACGGTCGGGAGGTTGGCTACACCTTC	CASSPPNGREVGYTF
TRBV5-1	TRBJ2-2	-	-	TGCGCCAGCACCCCGGAGTGGAGGAACACCGGGGAGCTGTTTTTT	CASTPEWRNTGELFF
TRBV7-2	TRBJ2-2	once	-	TGTGCCAGCAGCTTACTGGAGGCCGGGGAGCTGTTTTTT	CASSLLEAGELFF
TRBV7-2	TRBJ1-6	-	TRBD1	TGTGCCAGCAGCAAGGACAGGGGTGTTAATTCACCCCTCCACTTT	CASSKDRGVNSPLHF
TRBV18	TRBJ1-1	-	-	TGTGCCAGCTCACTAACGCACGACCGTGCGTCAGGCACTGAAGCTTTCTTT	CASSLTHDRASGTEAFF
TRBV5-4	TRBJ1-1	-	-	TGTGCCAGCAGCCGGGACACGAACACTGAAGCTTTCTTT	CASSRDTNTEAFF
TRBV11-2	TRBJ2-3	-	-	TGTGCCAGCAGCTTAGAACAGGCCACAGATACGCAGTATTTT	CASSLEQATDTQYF
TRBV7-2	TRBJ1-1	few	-	TGTGCCAGCAGCTTACAGGGTAGGAACACTGAAGCTTTCTTT	CASSLQGRNTEAFF
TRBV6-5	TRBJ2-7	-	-	TGTGCCAGCAGCCGCCTAACTGAATCCTACGAGCAGTACTTC	CASSRLTESYEQYF
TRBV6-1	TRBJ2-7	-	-	TGTGCCAGCAGTGACGGGACAAACTACGAGCAGTACTTC	CASSDGTNYEQYF
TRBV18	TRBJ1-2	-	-	TGTGCCAGCTCACCGAATGCCGAACAGGCTGGTGGCTACACCTTC	CASSPNAEQAGGYTF
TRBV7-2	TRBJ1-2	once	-	TGTGCCAGCAGCCTGACAGAACCCCTTAACTATGGCTACACCTTC	CASSLTEPLNYGYTF
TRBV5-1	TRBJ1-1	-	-	TGCGCCAGCAGCCGGAACACTGAAGCTTTCTTT	CASSRNTEAFF
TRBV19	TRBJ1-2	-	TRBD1	TGTGCCAGTAGTACGAACCGGGACAGGGGGTTATCGGGAGGCTACACCTTC	CASSTNRDRGLSGGYTF
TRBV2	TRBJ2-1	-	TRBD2	TGTGCCAGCAGTGAATTTAATCTAGCGGGAGTCCGGAATGAGCAGTTCTTC	CASSEFNLAGVRNEQFF
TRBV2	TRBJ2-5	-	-	TGTGCCAGCAGCCGGGCGGGGAACCAAGAGACCCAGTACTTC	CASSRAGNQETQYF
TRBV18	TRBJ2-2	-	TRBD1	TGTGCCAGCTCATCGGACAGGGGCACCGGGGAGCTGTTTTTT	CASSSDRGTGELFF
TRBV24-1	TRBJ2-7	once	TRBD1	TGTGCCACCAGTGATCCGAGACAGGGTTCCAACGAGCAGTACTTC	CATSDPRQGSNEQYF
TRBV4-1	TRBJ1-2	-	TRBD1	TGCGCCAGCAGCCAGAGGACAGGGTCTAACTATGGCTACACCTTC	CASSQRTGSNYGYTF
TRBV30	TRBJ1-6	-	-	TGTGCCTGGACCGGAACGGGTTCACCCCTCCACTTT	CAWTGTGSPLHF
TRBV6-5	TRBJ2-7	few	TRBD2	TGTGCCAGCATCCCCCGACTAGCGAACTCCTACGAGCAGTACTTC	CASIPRLANSYEQYF
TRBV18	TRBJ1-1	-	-	TGTGCCAGCTCACCAAGCATGAACACTGAAGCTTTCTTT	CASSPSMNTEAFF
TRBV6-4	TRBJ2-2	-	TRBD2	TGTGCCAGCAGTCCCACTAGCGGGGACACCGGGGAGCTGTTTTTT	CASSPTSGDTGELFF
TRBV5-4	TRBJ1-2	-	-	TGTGCCAGCAGCGCAGGACAACTGGTCGGCTACACCTTC	CASSAGQLVGYTF
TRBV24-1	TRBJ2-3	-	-	TGTGCCACCAGAGAGACAGGGAGGTTGACAGATACGCAGTATTTT	CATRETGRLTDTQYF
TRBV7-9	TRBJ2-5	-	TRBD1	TGTGCCAGCAGCTCGGAGACAGGGGGCAGGGAGACCCAGTACTTC	CASSSETGGRETQYF
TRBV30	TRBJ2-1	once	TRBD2	TGTGCCTGGAGTTTAGAGCGGGGGTACAATGAGCAGTTCTTC	CAWSLERGYNEQFF